The rows below give T cell receptor beta chains drawn from one sample of a study of beta chain features in type 1 diabetes. Assay used: immunoSEQ multiplex PCR; TCRdb lists only in-frame clones, some missing. This table holds some 350,000 clones, 13% found once. Sequences were obtained from naive CD4+ T cells from blood. These TCRs come from a woman between 18 and 29 years old with type 1 diabetes. Each CDR3 is given with its conserved first and last residue. D genes are given only for firm matches. Only some rows state a clone size, as once, few, many or a class for expanded clones.

abundance,v_gene,d_gene,j_gene,CDR3nt,CDR3aa
.,TRBV27,.,TRBJ2-1,TGTGCCAGCAGTTCTAGCGTGGTTTCCTACAATGAGCAGTTCTTC,CASSSSVVSYNEQFF
.,TRBV18,TRBD1,TRBJ2-3,TGTGCCAGCTCGCATCGGCAGGGGGCGGAAGCCACAGATACGCAGTATTTT,CASSHRQGAEATDTQYF
.,TRBV7-9,.,TRBJ2-5,TGTGCCAGCAGCTTACTATACGGGGAGACCCAGTACTTC,CASSLLYGETQYF
.,TRBV7-2,TRBD2,TRBJ2-5,TGTGCCAGCAGCTTAGCGACTAGCGGGAGTCGAAAGACCCAGTACTTC,CASSLATSGSRKTQYF
few,TRBV5-1,.,TRBJ1-5,TGCGCCAGCAGTACAGGGCCTTGGGGCAATCAGCCCCAGCATTTT,CASSTGPWGNQPQHF
.,TRBV27,TRBD2,TRBJ2-3,TGTGCCAGCAGTTTAGCGGGAGCCGCCTCTAGCACAGATACGCAGTATTTT,CASSLAGAASSTDTQYF
.,TRBV27,TRBD2,TRBJ2-1,TGTGCCAGCAGTTTTTCTAGCGGGAGTTATGAGCAGTTCTTC,CASSFSSGSYEQFF
few,TRBV5-1,.,TRBJ2-1,TGCGCCAGCAGCTTACAGGGCTATGAGCAGTTCTTC,CASSLQGYEQFF
.,TRBV30,TRBD2,TRBJ2-1,TGTGCCTGGAGTGTAATGGGACTAGCCTACAATGAGCAGTTCTTC,CAWSVMGLAYNEQFF
.,TRBV2,.,TRBJ1-1,TGTGCCAGCAGACAGGGGAACACTGAAGCTTTCTTT,CASRQGNTEAFF
few,TRBV30,.,TRBJ1-5,TGTGCCTGGAGTGTAGCGACTTACAATCAGCCCCAGCATTTT,CAWSVATYNQPQHF
few,TRBV7-2,.,TRBJ1-1,TGTGCCAGCAGCTTGAGTACTGAAGCTTTCTTT,CASSLSTEAFF
.,TRBV18,.,TRBJ2-6,TGTGCCAGCTCACCACTAGTCTTATCAGGGAAGGGGGCCAACGTCCTGACTTTC,CASSPLVLSGKGANVLTF
few,TRBV6-6,TRBD2,TRBJ2-1,TGTGCCAGCACCTCTAGCGGGACCTACAATGAGCAGTTCTTC,CASTSSGTYNEQFF
few,TRBV4-1,TRBD2,TRBJ2-1,TGCGCCAGCAGCCAAGCCCCCCCGACTAGCGGATATTACAATGAGCAGTTCTTC,CASSQAPPTSGYYNEQFF
few,TRBV5-6,TRBD2,TRBJ2-7,TGTGCCAGCAGCTCCCCTAGCGGGGAGGTTTACGAGCAGTACTTC,CASSSPSGEVYEQYF
few,TRBV11-2,.,TRBJ1-2,TGTGCCAGCAGCAACAACAGCAACTATGGCTACACCTTC,CASSNNSNYGYTF
few,TRBV2,.,TRBJ2-2,TGTGCCAGCAGTGACAGGGTACTCACCGGGGAGCTGTTTTTT,CASSDRVLTGELFF
.,TRBV7-2,TRBD1,TRBJ2-3,TGTGCCAGCAGCTCCGGACAGGGTGCAGATACGCAGTATTTT,CASSSGQGADTQYF
few,TRBV28,TRBD1,TRBJ1-1,TGTGCCATCACAGGGGCCTCAGCCACTGAAGCTTTCTTT,CAITGASATEAFF
once,TRBV28,TRBD2,TRBJ2-1,TGTGCCAGCAGTGGCCGGGGAAGAGCGGGAAGCTCCTACAATGAGCAGTTCTTC,CASSGRGRAGSSYNEQFF
.,TRBV19,TRBD1,TRBJ2-7,TGTGCCAGTAGTAGAAGCGGACAGGGGATCTCCTACGAGCAGTACTTC,CASSRSGQGISYEQYF
.,TRBV30,.,TRBJ1-3,TGTGCCTGGAGTGTTACCAGCTCTGGAAACACCATATATTTT,CAWSVTSSGNTIYF
few,TRBV11-1,.,TRBJ2-4,TGTGCCAGCAGCTTAGACGGCGGGTCGGGCAAAAACATTCAGTACTTC,CASSLDGGSGKNIQYF
.,TRBV6-5,TRBD2,TRBJ2-7,TGTGCCAGCAGTTACTCCTCTAGCGGGTGGGCCTACGAGCAGTACTTC,CASSYSSSGWAYEQYF
.,TRBV18,.,TRBJ2-5,TGTGCCAGCTCACCAGAAAAAACACCAAAAGAGACCCAGTACTTC,CASSPEKTPKETQYF
.,TRBV7-2,.,TRBJ2-1,TGTGCCAGCAGCTTAGCTCGGGTTTATGAGCAGTTCTTC,CASSLARVYEQFF
few,TRBV5-1,TRBD2,TRBJ2-1,TGCGCCAGCAGCTTGGGACTAGCGGGAGATGAGCAGTTCTTC,CASSLGLAGDEQFF
few,TRBV30,.,TRBJ1-5,TGTGCCTGGAGTGTGAGGAATCAGCCCCAGCATTTT,CAWSVRNQPQHF
.,TRBV2,.,TRBJ1-3,TGTGCCAGCAGGAGCGGAAACACCATATATTTT,CASRSGNTIYF
.,TRBV7-9,.,TRBJ2-2,TGTGCCAGCAGCCTATCCGCCGGCACCGGGGAGCTGTTTTTT,CASSLSAGTGELFF
.,TRBV9,.,TRBJ2-1,TGTGCCAGCAGCGTAGAGTTGCGGGGCCCCATCTACAATGAGCAGTTCTTC,CASSVELRGPIYNEQFF
few,TRBV5-4,.,TRBJ2-1,TGTGCCAGCAGTTTCGTCGGGAGCCCTTCCTACAATGAGCAGTTCTTC,CASSFVGSPSYNEQFF
few,TRBV5-1,TRBD2,TRBJ2-3,TGCGCCAGCAGCTCGGCGACTAGCGCGCCAGATACGCAGTATTTT,CASSSATSAPDTQYF
few,TRBV6-6,.,TRBJ2-5,TGTGCCAGCAGTTACTCCCTGGAGACCCAGTACTTC,CASSYSLETQYF
.,TRBV30,.,TRBJ1-5,TGTGCCTGGGCCCGGGAGACGACTAATCAGCCCCAGCATTTT,CAWARETTNQPQHF
few,TRBV11-2,.,TRBJ1-5,TGTGCCAGCAGCCCAAGATCAGGGAATGTTTATGGTAATCAGCCCCAGCATTTT,CASSPRSGNVYGNQPQHF
.,TRBV6-5,.,TRBJ1-4,TGTGCCAGCAGTTCTAGTGCAACTAATGAAAAACTGTTTTTT,CASSSSATNEKLFF
.,TRBV21-1,.,TRBJ2-6,TGTGCCAGCAGCAAAGACAGGCAGCATTACTCTGGGGCCAACGTCCTGACTTTC,CASSKDRQHYSGANVLTF
.,TRBV5-4,.,TRBJ2-1,TGTGCCAGCAGCTTGAGCAGGGCATCCTACAATGAGCAGTTCTTC,CASSLSRASYNEQFF
few,TRBV5-4,TRBD1,TRBJ1-1,TGTGCCAGCAGCTTGGGACAGGGTTGGGCTGAAGCTTTCTTT,CASSLGQGWAEAFF
few,TRBV2,.,TRBJ2-4,TGTGCCAGCATCATGGGCGCCAAAAACATTCAGTACTTC,CASIMGAKNIQYF
.,TRBV4-1,.,TRBJ1-5,TGCGCCAGCAGCCCCTCACTACAGGGTCGCAATCAGCCCCAGCATTTT,CASSPSLQGRNQPQHF
few,TRBV4-3,TRBD1,TRBJ1-1,TGCGCCAGCAGCCCACAGGGGGTAGGGACTGAAGCTTTCTTT,CASSPQGVGTEAFF
.,TRBV6-6,.,TRBJ2-7,TGTGCCCGGTTGGCCTACGAGCAGTACTTC,CARLAYEQYF
.,TRBV7-2,.,TRBJ1-2,TGTGCCAGCAGCTTAGCGGCAGGGAATGGCTACACCTTC,CASSLAAGNGYTF
.,TRBV9,TRBD2,TRBJ2-2,TGTGCCAGCAGCGTAGGCGGGAGGGCCCGCACCGGGGAGCTGTTTTTT,CASSVGGRARTGELFF
.,TRBV19,.,TRBJ1-5,TGTGCCAGTAGTATAGAGGCGGGTTATAGCAATCAGCCCCAGCATTTT,CASSIEAGYSNQPQHF
few,TRBV23-1,.,TRBJ2-6,TGCGCCAGCAGTCAACCATACCTTTGGGCGCACTCGGGGGCCAACGTCCTGACTTTC,CASSQPYLWAHSGANVLTF
few,TRBV19,.,TRBJ2-7,TGTGCCAGTAGTATAGCAGCGACAGGCACCTACGAGCAGTACTTC,CASSIAATGTYEQYF
few,TRBV27,.,TRBJ1-5,TGTGCCAGCAGGAGGGCGGGGACCCACCACCAGCCCCAGCATTTT,CASRRAGTHHQPQHF
.,TRBV7-6,.,TRBJ2-2,TGTGCCAGCAGCTTAGGCGGGACGGGTACCGGGGAGCTGTTTTTT,CASSLGGTGTGELFF
.,TRBV27,.,TRBJ2-1,TGTGCCAGCAGTTTAGACCGGGCCTACAATGAGCAGTTCTTC,CASSLDRAYNEQFF
few,TRBV7-2,.,TRBJ2-5,TGTGCCAGCAGCCCCGTGGGGGGAAAAGAGACCCAGTACTTC,CASSPVGGKETQYF